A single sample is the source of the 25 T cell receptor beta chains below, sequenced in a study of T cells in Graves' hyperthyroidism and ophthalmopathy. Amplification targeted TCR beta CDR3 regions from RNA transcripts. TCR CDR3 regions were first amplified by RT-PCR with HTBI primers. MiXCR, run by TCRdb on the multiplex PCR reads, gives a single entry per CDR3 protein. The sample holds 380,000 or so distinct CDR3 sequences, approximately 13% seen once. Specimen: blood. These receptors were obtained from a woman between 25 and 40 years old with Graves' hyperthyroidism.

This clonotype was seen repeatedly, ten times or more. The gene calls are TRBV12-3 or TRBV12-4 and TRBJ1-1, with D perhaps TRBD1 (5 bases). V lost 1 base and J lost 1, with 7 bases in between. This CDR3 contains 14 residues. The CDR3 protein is CASSLVTGNTEAFF. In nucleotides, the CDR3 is TGTGCCAGCAGTTTAGTCACAGGGAACACTGAAGCTTTCTTT.

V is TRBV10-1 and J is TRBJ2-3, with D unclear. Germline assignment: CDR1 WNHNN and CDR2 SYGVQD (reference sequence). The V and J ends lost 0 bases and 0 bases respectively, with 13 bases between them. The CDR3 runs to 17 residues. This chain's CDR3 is CASSESSARPSTDTQYF. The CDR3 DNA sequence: TGCGCCAGCAGTGAGTCGTCGGCGCGGCCTAGCACAGATACGCAGTATTTT.

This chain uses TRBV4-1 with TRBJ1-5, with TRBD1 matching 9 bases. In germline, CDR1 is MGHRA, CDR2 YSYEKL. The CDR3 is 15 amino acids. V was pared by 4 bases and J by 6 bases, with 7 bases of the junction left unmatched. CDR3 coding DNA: TGCGCCAGCAGCCGGGACAGGGAGGCGGCTCAGCCCCAGCATTTT. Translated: CASSRDREAAQPQHF.

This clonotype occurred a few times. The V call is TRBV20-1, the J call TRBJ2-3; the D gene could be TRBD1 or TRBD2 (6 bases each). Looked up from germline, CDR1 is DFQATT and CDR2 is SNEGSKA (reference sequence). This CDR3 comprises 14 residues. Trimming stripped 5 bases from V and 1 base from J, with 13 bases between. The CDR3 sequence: CSAASRGGTDTQYF. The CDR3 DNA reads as TGCAGTGCTGCGAGTAGGGGGGGCACAGATACGCAGTATTTT.

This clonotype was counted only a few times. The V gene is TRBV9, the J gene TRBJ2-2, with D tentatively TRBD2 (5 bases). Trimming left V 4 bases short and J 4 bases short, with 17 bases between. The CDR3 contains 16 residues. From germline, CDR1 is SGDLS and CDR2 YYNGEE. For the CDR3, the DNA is TGTGCCAGCAGCCCAGGAGGAGGAGGTAGCACCGGGGAGCTGTTTTTT. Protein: CASSPGGGGSTGELFF.

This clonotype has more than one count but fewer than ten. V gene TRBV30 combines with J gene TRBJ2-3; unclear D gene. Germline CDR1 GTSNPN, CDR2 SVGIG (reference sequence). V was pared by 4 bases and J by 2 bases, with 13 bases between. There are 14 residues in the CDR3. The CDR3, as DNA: TGTGCCTGGACGGGTGCGGCCACCACAGATACGCAGTATTTT. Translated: CAWTGAATTDTQYF.

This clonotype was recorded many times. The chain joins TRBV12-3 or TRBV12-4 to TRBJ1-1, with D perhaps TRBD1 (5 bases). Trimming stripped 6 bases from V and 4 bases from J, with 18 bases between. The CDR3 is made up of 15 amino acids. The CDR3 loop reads CASRRTQTGGTEAFF. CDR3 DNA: TGTGCCAGCAGGCGTACACAAACGGGGGGCACTGAAGCTTTCTTT.

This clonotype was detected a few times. As DNA, the CDR3 is TGTGCCAGCAGCCCGCGGACAGGGGGTCCCTACGAGCAGTACTTC. Protein sequence: CASSPRTGGPYEQYF. The V gene is TRBV7-2, the J gene TRBJ2-7, with 10 bases that match TRBD1. The V gene end was trimmed by 5 bases and the J gene end by 2 bases; junction bases not matched to a gene: 6. CDR1 is SGHTA and CDR2 is FQGNSA in the germline V gene. This CDR3 is built from 15 residues.

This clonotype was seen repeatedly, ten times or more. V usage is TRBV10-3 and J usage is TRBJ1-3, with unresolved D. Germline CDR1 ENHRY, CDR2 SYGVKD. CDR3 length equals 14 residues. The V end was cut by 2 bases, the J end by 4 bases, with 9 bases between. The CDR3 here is CAISEPGPGNTIYF. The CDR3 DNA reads TGTGCCATCAGTGAGCCTGGTCCAGGAAACACCATATATTTT.

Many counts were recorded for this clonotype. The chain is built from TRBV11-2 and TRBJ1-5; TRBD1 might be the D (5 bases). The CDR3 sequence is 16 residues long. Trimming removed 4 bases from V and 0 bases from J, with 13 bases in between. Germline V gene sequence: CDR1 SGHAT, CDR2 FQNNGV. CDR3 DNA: TGTGCCAGCAGCTCACAGACGGGACTTAGCAATCAGCCCCAGCATTTT. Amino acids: CASSSQTGLSNQPQHF.

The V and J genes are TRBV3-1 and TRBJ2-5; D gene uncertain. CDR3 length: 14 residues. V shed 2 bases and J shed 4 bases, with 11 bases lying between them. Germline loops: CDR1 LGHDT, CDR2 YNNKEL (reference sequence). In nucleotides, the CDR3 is TGTGCCAGCAGCCAATTTTTGGGAAGAGAGACCCAGTACTTC. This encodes CASSQFLGRETQYF.

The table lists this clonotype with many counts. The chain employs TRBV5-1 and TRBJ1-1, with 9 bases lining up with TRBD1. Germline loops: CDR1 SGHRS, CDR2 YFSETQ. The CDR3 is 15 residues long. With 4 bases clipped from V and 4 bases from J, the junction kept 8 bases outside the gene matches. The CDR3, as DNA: TGCGCCAGCAGCCCGGGGGACAGGGATGGCACTGAAGCTTTCTTT. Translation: CASSPGDRDGTEAFF.

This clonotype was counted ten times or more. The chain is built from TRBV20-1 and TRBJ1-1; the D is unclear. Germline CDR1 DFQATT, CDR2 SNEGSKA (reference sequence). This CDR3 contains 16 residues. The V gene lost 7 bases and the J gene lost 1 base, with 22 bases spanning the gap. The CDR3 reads CSGRGAAAVSNTEAFF. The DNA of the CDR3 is TGCAGTGGACGGGGTGCGGCTGCCGTCTCGAACACTGAAGCTTTCTTT.

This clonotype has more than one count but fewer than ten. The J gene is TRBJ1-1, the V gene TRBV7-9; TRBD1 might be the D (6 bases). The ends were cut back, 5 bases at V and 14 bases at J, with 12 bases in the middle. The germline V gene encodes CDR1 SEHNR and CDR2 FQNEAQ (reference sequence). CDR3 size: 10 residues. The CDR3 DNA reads TGTGCCAGCAGCGCAGGGGTGGCATTCTTT. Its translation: CASSAGVAFF.

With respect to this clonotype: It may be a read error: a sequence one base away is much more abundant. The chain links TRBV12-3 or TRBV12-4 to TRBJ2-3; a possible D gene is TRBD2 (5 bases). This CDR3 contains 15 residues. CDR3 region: CAGSSGEINTDTQYF. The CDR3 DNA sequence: TGTGCCGGCAGTTCCGGGGAGATAAACACAGATACGCAGTATTTT.

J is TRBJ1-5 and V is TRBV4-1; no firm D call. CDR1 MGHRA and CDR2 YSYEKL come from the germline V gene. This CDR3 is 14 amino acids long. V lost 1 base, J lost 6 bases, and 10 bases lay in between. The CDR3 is CASSQARAGQPQHF. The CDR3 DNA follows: TGCGCCAGCAGCCAAGCTAGGGCGGGTCAGCCCCAGCATTTT.

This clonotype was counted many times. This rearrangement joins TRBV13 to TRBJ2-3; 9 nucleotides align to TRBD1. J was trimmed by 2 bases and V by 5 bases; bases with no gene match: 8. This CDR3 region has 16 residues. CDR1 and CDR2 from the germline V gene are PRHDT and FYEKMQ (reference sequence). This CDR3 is CASSGQGRAYTDTQYF. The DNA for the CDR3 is TGTGCCAGCAGCGGACAGGGGAGGGCTTACACAGATACGCAGTATTTT.

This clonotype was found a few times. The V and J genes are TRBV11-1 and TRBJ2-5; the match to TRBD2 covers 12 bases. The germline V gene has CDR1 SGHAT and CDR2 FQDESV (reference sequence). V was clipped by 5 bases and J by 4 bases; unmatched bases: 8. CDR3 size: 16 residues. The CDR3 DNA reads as TGTGCCAGCAGCAGACCTAGCGGGAGGGAGCGAGAGACCCAGTACTTC. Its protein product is CASSRPSGRERETQYF.

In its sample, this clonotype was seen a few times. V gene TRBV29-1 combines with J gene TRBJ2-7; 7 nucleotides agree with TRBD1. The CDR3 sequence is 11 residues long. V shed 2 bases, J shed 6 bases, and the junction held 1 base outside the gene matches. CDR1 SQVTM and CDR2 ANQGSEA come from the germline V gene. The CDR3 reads CSVERGREQYF. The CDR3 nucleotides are TGCAGCGTTGAAAGGGGGCGCGAGCAGTACTTC.

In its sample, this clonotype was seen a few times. DNA for the CDR3: TGTGCCAGCAACAAGGCGGGGGAGGTGAACACTGAAGCTTTCTTT. Translating gives CASNKAGEVNTEAFF. The rearrangement joins TRBV6-2 or TRBV6-3 to TRBJ1-1, with D tentatively TRBD1 (5 bases). V was trimmed by 7 bases and J by 0 bases, leaving 15 bases between them. Germline loops: CDR1 MNHEY, CDR2 SVGEGT. The CDR3 runs 15 residues.

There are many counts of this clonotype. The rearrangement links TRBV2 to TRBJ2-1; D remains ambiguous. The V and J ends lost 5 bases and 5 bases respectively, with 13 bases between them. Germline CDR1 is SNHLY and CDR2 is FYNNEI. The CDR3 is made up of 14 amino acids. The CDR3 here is CASSRAPRDNEQFF. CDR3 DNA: TGTGCCAGCAGTCGGGCCCCAAGGGACAATGAGCAGTTCTTC.

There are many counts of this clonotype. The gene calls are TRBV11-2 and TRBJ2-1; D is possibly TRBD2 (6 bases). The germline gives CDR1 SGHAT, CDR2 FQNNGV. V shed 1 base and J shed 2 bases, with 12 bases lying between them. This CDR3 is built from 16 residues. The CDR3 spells CASSLGGAGPYNEQFF. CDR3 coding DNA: TGTGCCAGCAGCTTAGGGGGAGCGGGCCCCTACAATGAGCAGTTCTTC. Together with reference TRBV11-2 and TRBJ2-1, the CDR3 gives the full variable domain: EAGVAQSPRYKIIEKRQSVAFWCNPISGHATLYWYQQILGQGPKLLIQFQNNGVVDDSQLPKDRFSAERLKGVDSTLKIQPAKLEDSAVYLCASSLGGAGPYNEQFFGPGTRLTVL.

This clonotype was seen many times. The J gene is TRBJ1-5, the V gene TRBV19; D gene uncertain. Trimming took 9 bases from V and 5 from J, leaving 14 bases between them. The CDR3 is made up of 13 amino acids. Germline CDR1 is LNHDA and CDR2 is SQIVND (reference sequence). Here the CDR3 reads CASGWGRDQPQHF. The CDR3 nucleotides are TGTGCCAGCGGTTGGGGTAGGGATCAGCCCCAGCATTTT.

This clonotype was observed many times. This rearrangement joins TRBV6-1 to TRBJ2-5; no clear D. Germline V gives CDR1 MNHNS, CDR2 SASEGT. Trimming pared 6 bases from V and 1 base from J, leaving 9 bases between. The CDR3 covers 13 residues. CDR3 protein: CASRELAQETQYF. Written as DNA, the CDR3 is TGTGCCAGCAGGGAGTTGGCCCAAGAGACCCAGTACTTC.

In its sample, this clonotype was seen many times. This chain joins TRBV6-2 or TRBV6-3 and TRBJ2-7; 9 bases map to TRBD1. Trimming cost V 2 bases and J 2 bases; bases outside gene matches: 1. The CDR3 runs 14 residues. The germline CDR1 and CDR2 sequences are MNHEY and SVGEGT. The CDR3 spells CASSYGDRAYEQYF. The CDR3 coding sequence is TGTGCCAGCAGTTACGGGGACAGGGCCTACGAGCAGTACTTC.